This T cell receptor (beta chain) was sequenced during a study of blood T cell repertoires in COVID-19 (TCRdb year 2020). Notes on the research overall: Samples from collaborators originated in the United States, Italy and Spain and spanned both the acute and convalescent phases of COVID-19. The prospective study material was composed of cDNA or gDNA derived from T cells, B-cell-depleted T cells, or PBMCs. Deeply sampled blood TCRbeta repertoires from subjects exposed to, actively infected with, or recovered from COVID-19 were included in the dataset. A freely available public database, intended as a resource for researchers studying the immune response to SARS-CoV-2, is where the repertoires were released. Samples were obtained from the ongoing ImmuneRACE study (first 160 participants) and from 1,254 subjects provided by 6 global collaborators. Nearly every sample came with metadata listing a de-identified subject ID, COVID-19 status, age in years and sex. Where available, HLA class I and class II types were obtained from metadata supplied by the sample provider rather than from assay-based typing. Results the study describes overall, beyond this receptor: The amount of clinical and demographic metadata varied by source and participant and was provided uncurated.

Trimming takes 6 bases from V and 2 bases from J, and the germline ends sit 14 bases apart. The germline V gene (reference sequence) yields WNHNN for CDR1 and SYGVQD for CDR2. Measured from the cysteine to the phenylalanine, the CDR3 is 15 residues long. The kept DNA is CDR3 alone, 45 bases in frame from the first base. The immunoSEQ Assay, a bias-controlled multiplex PCR, was used to amplify TCRbeta CDR3 regions from genomic DNA. Per the authors' processing: Nucleated cell counts per sample were estimated from amplification of reference gene primers within the assay. Sequence reads were collapsed and filtered to measure the absolute abundance of every unique TCRbeta CDR3 rearrangement. For each sample, productive Simpson clonality was calculated as the square root of Simpson's diversity index across productive rearrangements. The clones in this table, taken by TCRdb from immuneACCESS, are in-frame only. Not every clone is retained; where verified, under half of the shortfall comes from an unresolved V gene, and the cause of the rest is unknown. The D gene and trimming were derived from the DNA, and the V and J assignments and clone size from that table. The sample table records 150,000 to 200,000 clones; approximately 86% of these occur just once. The ten top clones hold less than 5.5% of the sample.

In the prospective study, participants were roughly 18 to 89 years old, resided in about two dozen geographic areas of the United States, and were enrolled through a virtual design. Cohort assignment in the prospective study relied on participant-reported clinical history from a screening survey and a study questionnaire. In the prospective study, whole blood, serum and a nasopharyngeal or oropharyngeal swab were collected from each participant by mobile phlebotomists. Additional blood draws and questionnaires over an approximately 2-month period could optionally be provided by prospective study participants. Blood samples from the prospective study were shipped frozen or at room temperature prior to DNA extraction. Details on this clone: Its specific antigen is unknown. Qualities for individual bases were not recorded, and no much larger clone is one base off.

The sequencing input was PBMCs or T cells enriched from blood (not recorded which). The chain links TRBV10-1 with TRBJ1-3; no confident D gene assignment can be made. This clonotype was obtained from a woman aged 55-69 years with acute COVID-19. The DNA reads as follows: TGCGCCAGCAGCGACTCCGGGAACCCTGGAAACACCATATATTTT. This encodes CASSDSGNPGNTIYF.